This T cell receptor beta chain came from a study of cytomegalovirus exposure and HLA in healthy donors. As to this clone: Its antigen remains unidentified.

Study-level points and caveats: HLA alleles were associated with 16,951 TCR beta sequences in a later analysis at 0.05 false discovery rate.

Each donor's status was that of a healthy bone marrow donor. The CDR3 runs 13 residues. Trimming removed 0 bases at V and 7 bases at J, with 8 bases between. Looked up from germline, CDR1 is LGHNA and CDR2 is YNFKEQ. Primers for the PCR totalled 60 Vbeta and 13 Jbeta. Sequencing used immunoSEQ multiplex PCR; TCRdb keeps in-frame clones, though not all of them. The table lists 90,000 to 100,000 clones. Sequenced input: PBMCs. V and J are TRBV4-2 and TRBJ2-3; a weak D match, TRBD2 (5 bases). This TCR came from a woman under 40 in good health and CMV-seronegative. For the CDR3, the DNA is TGTGCCAGCAGCCAAGATCGGGGAAATACGCAGTATTTT. It yields the protein CASSQDRGNTQYF.